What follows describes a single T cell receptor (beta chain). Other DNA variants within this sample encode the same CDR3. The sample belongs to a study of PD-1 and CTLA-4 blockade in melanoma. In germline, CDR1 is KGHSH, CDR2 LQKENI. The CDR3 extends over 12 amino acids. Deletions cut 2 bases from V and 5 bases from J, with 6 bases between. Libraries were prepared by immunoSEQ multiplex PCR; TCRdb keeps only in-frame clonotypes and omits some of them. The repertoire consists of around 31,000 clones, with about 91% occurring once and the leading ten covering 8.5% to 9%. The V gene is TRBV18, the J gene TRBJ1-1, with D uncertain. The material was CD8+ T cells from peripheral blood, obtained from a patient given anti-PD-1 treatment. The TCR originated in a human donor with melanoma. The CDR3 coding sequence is TGTGCCAGCTCACCAGAGGGAACTGAAGCTTTCTTT. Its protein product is CASSPEGTEAFF. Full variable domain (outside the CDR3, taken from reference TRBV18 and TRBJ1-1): NAGVMQNPRHLVRRRGQEARLRCSPMKGHSHVYWYRQLPEEGLKFMVYLQKENIIDESGMPKERFSAEFPKEGPSILRIQQVVRGDSAAYFCASSPEGTEAFFGQGTRLTVV.